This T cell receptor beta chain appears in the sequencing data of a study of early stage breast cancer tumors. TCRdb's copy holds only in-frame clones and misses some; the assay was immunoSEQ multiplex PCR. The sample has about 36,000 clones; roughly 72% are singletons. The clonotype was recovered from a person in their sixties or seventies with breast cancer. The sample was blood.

CDR3 nucleotides: TGTGCCAGCAGCTTAGGGGGCCGAGAGACCCAGTACTTC. As protein: CASSLGGRETQYF. The J gene is TRBJ2-5, the V gene TRBV7-9, with D possibly matching TRBD1 (5 bases). The ends were cut back, 1 base at V and 4 bases at J, with 7 bases in the middle. The CDR3 is made up of 13 amino acids. CDR1 is SEHNR and CDR2 is FQNEAQ in the germline V gene (reference sequence).